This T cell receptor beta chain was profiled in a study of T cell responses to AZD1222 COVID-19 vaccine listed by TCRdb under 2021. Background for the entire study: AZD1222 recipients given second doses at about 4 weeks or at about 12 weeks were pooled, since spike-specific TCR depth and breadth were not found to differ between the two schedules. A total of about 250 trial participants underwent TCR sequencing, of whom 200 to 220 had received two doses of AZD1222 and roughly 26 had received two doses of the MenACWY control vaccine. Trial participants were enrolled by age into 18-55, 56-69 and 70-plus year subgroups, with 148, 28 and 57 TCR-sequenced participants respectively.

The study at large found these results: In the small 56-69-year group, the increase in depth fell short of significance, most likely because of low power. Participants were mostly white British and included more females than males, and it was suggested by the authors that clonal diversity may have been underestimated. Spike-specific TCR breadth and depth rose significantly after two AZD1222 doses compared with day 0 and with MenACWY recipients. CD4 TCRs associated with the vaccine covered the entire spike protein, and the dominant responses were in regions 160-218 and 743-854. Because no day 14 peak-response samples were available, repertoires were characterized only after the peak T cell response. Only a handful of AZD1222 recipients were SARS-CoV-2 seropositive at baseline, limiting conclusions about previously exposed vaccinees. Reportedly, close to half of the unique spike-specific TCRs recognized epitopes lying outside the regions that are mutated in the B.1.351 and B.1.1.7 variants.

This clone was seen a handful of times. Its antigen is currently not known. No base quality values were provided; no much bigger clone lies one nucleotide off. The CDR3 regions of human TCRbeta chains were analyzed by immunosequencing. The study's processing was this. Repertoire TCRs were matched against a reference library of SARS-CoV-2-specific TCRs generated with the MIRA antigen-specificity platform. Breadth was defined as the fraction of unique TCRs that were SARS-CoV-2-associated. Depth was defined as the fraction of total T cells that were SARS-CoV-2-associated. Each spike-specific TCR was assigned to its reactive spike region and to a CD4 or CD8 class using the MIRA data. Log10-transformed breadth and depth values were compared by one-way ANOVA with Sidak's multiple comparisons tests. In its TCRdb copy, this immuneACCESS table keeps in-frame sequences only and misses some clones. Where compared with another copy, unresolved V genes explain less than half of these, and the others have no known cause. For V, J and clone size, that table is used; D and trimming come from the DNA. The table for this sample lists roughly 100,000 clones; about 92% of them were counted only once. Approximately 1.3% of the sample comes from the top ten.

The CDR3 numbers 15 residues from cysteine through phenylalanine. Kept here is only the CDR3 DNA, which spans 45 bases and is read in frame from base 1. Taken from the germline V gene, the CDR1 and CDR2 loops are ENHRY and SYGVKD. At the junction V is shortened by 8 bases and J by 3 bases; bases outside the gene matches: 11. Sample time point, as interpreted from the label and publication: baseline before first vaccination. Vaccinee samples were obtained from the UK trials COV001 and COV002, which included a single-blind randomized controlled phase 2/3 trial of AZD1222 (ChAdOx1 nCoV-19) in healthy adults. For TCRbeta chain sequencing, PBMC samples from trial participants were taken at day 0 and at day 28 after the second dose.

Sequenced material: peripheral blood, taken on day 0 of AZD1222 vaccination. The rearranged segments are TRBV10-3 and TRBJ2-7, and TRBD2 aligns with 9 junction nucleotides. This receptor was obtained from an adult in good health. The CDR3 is CAIGAGRAGGYEQYF. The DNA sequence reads TGTGCCATCGGAGCCGGACGAGCGGGGGGCTACGAGCAGTACTTC.